The TCR beta chain described here comes from a study of shared clonotypes between healthy human individuals. The table came from immunoSEQ multiplex PCR; TCRdb's copy has only in-frame clones and leaves some out. The table records about 2.3 million clones, 80% to 95% of them present only once. This clone showed up just once. As yet, its antigen is unknown. Germline CDR1 and CDR2: SQVTM and ANQGSEA. V lost 5 bases to trimming and J lost 4 bases, with 12 bases between them. This CDR3 is 13 amino acids long. Study-wide results and limits: The study found lower generation probabilities in non-shared clonotypes than in those shared by all four donors.

The rearrangement links TRBV29-1 to TRBJ2-1; weak D call: TRBD2 (6 bases). The source of this sequence is a young man in good health. Some clones in this sample may be carry-over from other donors' samples. Material for sequencing was naive CD4+ T cells from PBMCs. Subset specified: CD45RA+ positively selected. The CDR3 loop is CSVSRTIYNEQFF. The CDR3 DNA reads TGCAGCGTTTCCCGGACTATTTACAATGAGCAGTTCTTC.